This T cell receptor beta chain is from a study of metastatic and nonmetastatic thyroid tumors. Study background: Across blood and tumor or nodule tissue, repertoires from malignant and benign thyroid patients were compared with one another.

CDR3 length: 16 residues. The trim removed 1 base at V and 4 bases at J, leaving 7 bases unmatched. Looked up from germline, CDR1 is SNHLY and CDR2 is FYNNEI. This clone was detected ten times or more. Its antigen is as yet unknown. Study results and limitations: Benign nodules reportedly had significantly lower TCR beta diversity than malignant thyroid tumors in blood and tumor.

Study processing details: Built for papillary thyroid cancer, a distant-metastasis classifier drew on CDR3 differences across clinicopathological groups. TCRdb redid the clone calls on the PCR reads using MiXCR. These V and J calls originate from TCRdb's pipeline instead of the authors' own analysis. The profile covers 25,000 to 35,000 clones, with 24% appearing a single time and about 15% taken by the ten largest. The entire patient cohort was treatment-naive prior to thyroid surgery. The rearrangement joins TRBV2 to TRBJ2-1, with 7 positions matching TRBD2. The TCR was taken from a female donor with papillary thyroid cancer or a benign thyroid nodule (not recorded which). Some clones in this sample may be carry-over from other donors' samples. Material for sequencing was blood. The DNA for the CDR3 is TGTGCCAGCAGTGAAGGTGCCCTAGCGGAATACAATGAGCAGTTCTTC. Translation: CASSEGALAEYNEQFF.